The clone carrying this T cell receptor beta chain appeared a few times. What it binds is unknown. TCRB transcripts that were expressed got sequenced, as all of the isolated RNA had been reverse transcribed. Sequencing was performed with immunoSEQ multiplex PCR; in TCRdb, only in-frame clones are kept and a portion is missing. The data hold 130,000 to 150,000 clones, with more than 9% observed a single time. The sample comes from a study of beta chain features in type 1 diabetes. Study-wide findings and caveats: Patients with Type 1 diabetes showed moderately but significantly shorter TCRB CDR3s in all four CD4+ subsets. Any HLA-type effect on TCRB rearrangement remained unresolved here.

Trimming stripped 3 bases from V and 0 bases from J, with 10 bases between. CDR3 length equals 15 residues. Germline CDR1 and CDR2: SGHNT and YYREEE (reference sequence). Sequenced: naive CD4+ T cells from blood. The genes are TRBV5-4 and TRBJ2-1; D might be TRBD1 (5 bases). This TCR came from a man between 18 and 29 years old in good health. The CDR3 is CASSYSQGSYNEQFF. The DNA for the CDR3 is TGTGCCAGCAGCTATTCGCAGGGCTCCTACAATGAGCAGTTCTTC.